These T cell receptor beta chains were read from a single sample in a study of post-analysis software for immune sequencing data. TCRdb itself ran the PCR reads through MiXCR, one entry per CDR3 protein. Here the sample spans hundreds of thousands of distinct CDR3 sequences, roughly 45% being singletons. The sequenced sample consisted of blood. These receptors all stem from a girl aged 10-17 years with multiple sclerosis. The conserved cysteine and the conserved F or W are not part of the CDR3 here. Each record gives: CDR3 protein, J gene, V gene.

cdr3_aa: SARTSGIEYEQY; j_call: .; v_call: TRBV20-1
cdr3_aa: ASSSASGRAENEQF; j_call: .; v_call: TRBV12-3/TRBV12-4
cdr3_aa: ASSLRTGYGYT; j_call: TRBJ1-2; v_call: TRBV28
cdr3_aa: ASSWPGRGHEQY; j_call: TRBJ2-7; v_call: TRBV7-2
cdr3_aa: ASSSGTGVPETQY; j_call: .; v_call: TRBV6-5
cdr3_aa: SASWSREGTDTQY; j_call: TRBJ2-3; v_call: TRBV20-1
cdr3_aa: ASSYSGLAGYEQY; j_call: TRBJ2-7; v_call: TRBV6-5
cdr3_aa: ASSLTWGLAGVRETQY; j_call: TRBJ2-5; v_call: TRBV7-2
cdr3_aa: ASSATTRLAGASSYEQY; j_call: TRBJ2-7; v_call: TRBV13
cdr3_aa: ASRIRREGRNEQY; j_call: TRBJ2-5; v_call: TRBV6-6
cdr3_aa: ASSQDVASGIADTQY; j_call: TRBJ2-3; v_call: TRBV3-1
cdr3_aa: ASSVAQGGLGEAF; j_call: TRBJ1-1; v_call: TRBV9
cdr3_aa: ASSQEAGGLSGANVLT; j_call: TRBJ2-6; v_call: TRBV4-1
cdr3_aa: SARDTSGRNNEQF; j_call: TRBJ2-1; v_call: TRBV20-1
cdr3_aa: ASSTGVTGELF; j_call: TRBJ2-2; v_call: TRBV25-1
cdr3_aa: SVERAGGLQETQY; j_call: TRBJ2-5; v_call: TRBV29-1
cdr3_aa: ASTLLLAGGYNEQF; j_call: TRBJ2-1; v_call: TRBV12-3/TRBV12-4
cdr3_aa: ASNAQGGGYT; j_call: TRBJ1-2; v_call: TRBV25-1
cdr3_aa: ASSLGQGLSEQF; j_call: TRBJ2-1; v_call: TRBV5-1
cdr3_aa: SPRDTMGEQF; j_call: TRBJ2-1; v_call: TRBV29-1
cdr3_aa: SAATRVFQETQY; j_call: TRBJ2-5; v_call: TRBV20-1
cdr3_aa: ASSPAAGWSYEQY; j_call: TRBJ2-7; v_call: TRBV9
cdr3_aa: SARGQGDFEF; j_call: TRBJ2-1; v_call: TRBV20-1
cdr3_aa: ASSRGLGLADSYEQY; j_call: TRBJ2-7; v_call: TRBV10-1
cdr3_aa: ASSPPGDRRSDTQY; j_call: TRBJ2-3; v_call: TRBV9
cdr3_aa: ASRIDRVHTEAF; j_call: TRBJ1-1; v_call: TRBV19
cdr3_aa: SGVGLRNEQY; j_call: TRBJ2-5; v_call: TRBV20-1
cdr3_aa: SARASGNADTQY; j_call: TRBJ2-3; v_call: TRBV20-1
cdr3_aa: ASSSEGEQPQH; j_call: TRBJ1-5; v_call: TRBV7-2
cdr3_aa: ASSLYLAGGNEQY; j_call: TRBJ2-7; v_call: TRBV11-3